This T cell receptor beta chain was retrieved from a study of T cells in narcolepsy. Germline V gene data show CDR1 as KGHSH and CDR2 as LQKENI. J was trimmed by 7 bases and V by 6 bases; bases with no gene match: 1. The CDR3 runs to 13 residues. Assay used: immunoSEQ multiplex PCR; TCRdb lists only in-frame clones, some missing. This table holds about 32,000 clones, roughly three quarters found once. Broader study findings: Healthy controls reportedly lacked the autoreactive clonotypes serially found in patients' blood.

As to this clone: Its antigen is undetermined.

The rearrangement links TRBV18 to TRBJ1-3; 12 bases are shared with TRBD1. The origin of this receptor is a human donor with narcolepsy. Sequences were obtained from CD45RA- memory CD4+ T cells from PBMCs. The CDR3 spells CASSGTGGNTIYF. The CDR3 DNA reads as TGTGCCAGCTCCGGGACAGGGGGCAACACCATATATTTT.